The rows below give T cell receptor beta chains drawn from one sample of a study of patients and donors after allogeneic stem cell transplantation. In TCRdb, the RT-PCR reads were re-called with MiXCR into one record per CDR3 protein. The sample contains some 960,000 distinct CDR3 sequences, more than 15% of which appear only once. Material: blood, either unsorted or a sorted T cell fraction (not recorded which). These receptors were collected from a human donor who was either an allogeneic HSCT recipient or a stem cell or donor lymphocyte infusion donor (not recorded which). It is not recorded whose cells these are; they may come from a transplant donor. CDR3s include the opening cysteine and the closing phenylalanine or tryptophan. Fields, in order: CDR3 length, D gene, J gene, clone size, V gene, CDR3 DNA, CDR3 protein. A D gene is named only where the DNA matches it firmly. Rows give clone size only sometimes, using once, few, many, or a class for an expanded clone.

14 NA TRBJ1-2 NA TRBV5-1 TGCGCCAGCAGCTTGAGTCCGGGGGGCTATGGCTACACCTTC CASSLSPGGYGYTF
18 TRBD2 TRBJ2-3 NA TRBV9 TGTGCCAGCAGCTCCAGGACTAGCGGGGACCCCCAACCAGATACGCAGTATTTT CASSSRTSGDPQPDTQYF
12 NA TRBJ2-7 NA TRBV5-1 TGCGCCAGCAGCGCCTCACAGGGATCACAGTACTTC CASSASQGSQYF
13 TRBD2 TRBJ2-5 NA TRBV20-1 TGCAGTGCACTAGCGGGAAATAGAGAGACCCAGTACTTC CSALAGNRETQYF
16 NA TRBJ2-6 NA TRBV6-1 TGTGCCAGCAGCCCTGTAGGGGCCCCTGGGGCCAACGTCCTGACTTTC CASSPVGAPGANVLTF
13 NA TRBJ2-3 few TRBV7-3 TGTGCCAGCAGCTTCCTAACGTCAGATACGCAGTATTTT CASSFLTSDTQYF
15 NA TRBJ2-1 NA TRBV6-1 TGTGCCAGCAGAACGGGACCTAGCTCCTACAATGAGCAGTTCTTC CASRTGPSSYNEQFF
17 TRBD2 TRBJ2-3 once TRBV7-6 TGTGCCAGCAGCTTAGTGGAGCGGGGGGGCCGAGCAGATACGCAGTATTTT CASSLVERGGRADTQYF
17 TRBD2 TRBJ2-7 NA TRBV20-1 TGCAGTGCTAGAACGGGGTCTAAAACGGGGGGAATCTACGAGCAGTACTTC CSARTGSKTGGIYEQYF
16 NA TRBJ1-2 NA TRBV5-1 TGCGCCAGCAGCGCCGGATCGAGAGGGAGGGTCTATGGCTACACCTTC CASSAGSRGRVYGYTF
15 NA TRBJ2-1 NA TRBV18 TGTGCCAGCTCACCGTACCAGCGACCAGGGAATGAGCAGTTCTTC CASSPYQRPGNEQFF
15 NA TRBJ1-1 NA TRBV2 TGTGCCAGCAGAAAGGACACAAGAATGAACACTGAAGCTTTCTTT CASRKDTRMNTEAFF
14 TRBD1 TRBJ1-4 NA TRBV2 TGTGCCAGCAGCGTGGACAGGGGTAATGAAAAACTGTTTTTT CASSVDRGNEKLFF
15 TRBD1 TRBJ2-3 NA TRBV11-1 TGTGCCAGCAGCGGAAGGGGGCGTAGCACAGATACGCAGTATTTT CASSGRGRSTDTQYF
13 TRBD2 TRBJ2-5 NA TRBV20-1 TGCAGTGCAGTGGTAGCGGGGCAAGAGACCCAGTACTTC CSAVVAGQETQYF
14 NA TRBJ2-2 NA TRBV9 TGTGCCAGCAGAAGACAGAGGAACACCGGGGAGCTGTTTTTT CASRRQRNTGELFF
18 NA TRBJ1-1 few TRBV10-3 TGTGCCATCAGTGAACGCTGGCATACATTGGCCATGAACACTGAAGCTTTCTTT CAISERWHTLAMNTEAFF
15 NA TRBJ2-5 NA TRBV5-6 TGTGCCAGCAGCTCCCTGGTCGCCATTTTTGAGACCCAGTACTTC CASSSLVAIFETQYF
13 TRBD1 TRBJ1-2 NA TRBV20-1 TGCAGTGCTAGATCCAGGGGGCTGGATGGCTACACCTTC CSARSRGLDGYTF
16 TRBD2 TRBJ2-4 NA TRBV5-1 TGCGCCAGCAGCTTGGGCTCTAGCGGGGTTAAAAACATTCAGTACTTC CASSLGSSGVKNIQYF
13 NA TRBJ1-1 few TRBV9 TGTGCCAGCAGCGTAGGGACAGAAACTGAAGCTTTCTTT CASSVGTETEAFF
16 NA TRBJ1-4 NA TRBV7-8 TGTGCCAGCAGCCAACGGGACTACAGGGTCGGTGAAAAACTGTTTTTT CASSQRDYRVGEKLFF
13 NA TRBJ1-4 NA TRBV2 TGTGCCAGCAGAAGGGAGTATGGGGAAAAACTGTTTTTT CASRREYGEKLFF
16 NA TRBJ2-3 NA TRBV27 TGTGCCAGCAGTTTAGTCCGGGACATCCGCACAGATACGCAGTATTTT CASSLVRDIRTDTQYF
14 NA TRBJ2-4 once TRBV2 TGTGCCAGCAGTGAAGAATTGCGCGGAAACATTCAGTACTTC CASSEELRGNIQYF
16 TRBD1 TRBJ2-3 NA TRBV6-1 TGTGCCAGCAGTAGGACCGGGACAGGGTTGACAGATACGCAGTATTTT CASSRTGTGLTDTQYF
16 NA TRBJ2-2 NA TRBV4-2 TGTGCCAGCAGCCAAGGGACTGCAGCGAACACCGGGGAGCTGTTTTTT CASSQGTAANTGELFF
16 TRBD1 TRBJ2-2 few TRBV10-3 TGTGCCATCAGACAACAGGGGGCACCGAACACCGGGGAGCTGTTTTTT CAIRQQGAPNTGELFF
16 TRBD2 TRBJ2-7 NA TRBV6-2/TRBV6-3 TGTGCCAGCAGCCCCCGGCAGCGGGAACCCTCCTACGAGCAGTACTTC CASSPRQREPSYEQYF
17 TRBD2 TRBJ2-1 few TRBV3-1 TGTGCCAGCAACGGCCCGTCGGGACTAGCGGGAGAAGGGGAGCAGTTCTTC CASNGPSGLAGEGEQFF
14 NA TRBJ2-3 few TRBV4-3 TGCGCCAGCAGCCAAGATCGGGCAGTTGATACGCAGTATTTT CASSQDRAVDTQYF
16 NA TRBJ2-2 few TRBV5-6 TGTGCCAGCAGCTTCCACGACAGCCTGAACACCGGGGAGCTGTTTTTT CASSFHDSLNTGELFF
16 NA TRBJ1-5 NA TRBV4-2 TGTGCCAGCAGCCAAGGGAGTGGGGGGTGGGATCAGCCCCAGCATTTT CASSQGSGGWDQPQHF
15 NA TRBJ2-6 few TRBV27 TGTGCCAGCACCCAACGATTATCTGGGGCCAACGTCCTGACTTTC CASTQRLSGANVLTF
14 NA TRBJ2-4 NA TRBV12-3/TRBV12-4 TGTGCCAGCAGTCCCCTCCTAGCCAAAAACATTCAGTACTTC CASSPLLAKNIQYF
17 NA TRBJ1-2 few TRBV6-2/TRBV6-3 TGTGCCAGCAGTTACTCTTGGTCCCGGACAGCTAACTATGGCTACACCTTC CASSYSWSRTANYGYTF
15 NA TRBJ2-2 NA TRBV5-1 TGCGCCAGCAGCTTGACAACCGCGAACACCGGGGAGCTGTTTTTT CASSLTTANTGELFF
12 NA TRBJ2-3 few TRBV7-2 TGTGCCAGCAGCCCAGGGTTGCTTACGCAGTATTTT CASSPGLLTQYF
13 NA TRBJ1-1 few TRBV20-1 TGCAGTGCCAGAGCGGGCTGGCAGACACAAGCTTTCTTT CSARAGWQTQAFF
15 TRBD1 TRBJ1-1 few TRBV6-1 TGTGCCAGCAGCTCTGACCAGGACAGGGCTGGTGAAGCTTTCTTT CASSSDQDRAGEAFF
17 TRBD2 TRBJ2-1 few TRBV12-3/TRBV12-4 TGTGCCAGCAGTCGTAGGGCTCCGGGACTAGCTGAGGATGAGCAGTTCTTC CASSRRAPGLAEDEQFF
12 NA TRBJ1-6 many TRBV12-3/TRBV12-4 TGTGCCAGCATGGAGGACAGCCGACCCCTCCACTTT CASMEDSRPLHF
16 NA TRBJ2-6 few TRBV29-1 TGCAGCGTTGAAGGGGATTCGGGATCTGGGGCCAACGTCCTGACTTTC CSVEGDSGSGANVLTF
13 NA TRBJ1-5 NA TRBV6-1 TGTGCCAGCAGCCCCGCCAGGGCTCAGCCCCAGCATTTT CASSPARAQPQHF
15 NA TRBJ2-1 NA TRBV27 TGTGCCAGCAGTGGTTCTTTACAGCGGCCAAATGAGCAGTTCTTC CASSGSLQRPNEQFF
15 NA TRBJ1-1 NA TRBV15 TGTGCCACCAGCCGTACCCTAGCCGGGGGCACTGAAGCTTTCTTT CATSRTLAGGTEAFF
15 NA TRBJ2-2 few TRBV24-1 TGTGCCACCGGCCTCCAGGGGCGGACCACCGGGGAGCTGTTTTTT CATGLQGRTTGELFF
15 NA TRBJ2-2 NA TRBV3-1 TGTGCCAGCACCTCCGGGGGGCTAGCGACCGGGGAGCTGTTTTTT CASTSGGLATGELFF